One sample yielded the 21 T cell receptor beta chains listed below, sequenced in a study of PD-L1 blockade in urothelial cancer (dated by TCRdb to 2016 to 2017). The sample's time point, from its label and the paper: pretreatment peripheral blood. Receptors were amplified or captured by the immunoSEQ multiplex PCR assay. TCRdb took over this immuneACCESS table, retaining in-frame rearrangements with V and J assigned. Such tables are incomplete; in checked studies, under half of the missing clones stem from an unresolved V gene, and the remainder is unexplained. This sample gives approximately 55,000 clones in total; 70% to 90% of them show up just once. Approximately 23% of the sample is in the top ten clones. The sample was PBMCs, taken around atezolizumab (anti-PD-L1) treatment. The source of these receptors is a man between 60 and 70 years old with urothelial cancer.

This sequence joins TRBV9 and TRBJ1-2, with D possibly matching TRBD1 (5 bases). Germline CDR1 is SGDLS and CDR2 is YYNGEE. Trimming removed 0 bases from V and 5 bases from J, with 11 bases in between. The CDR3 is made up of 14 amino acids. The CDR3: CASSVAGGEYGYTF. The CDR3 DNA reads TGTGCCAGCAGCGTAGCGGGGGGGGAGTATGGCTACACCTTC.

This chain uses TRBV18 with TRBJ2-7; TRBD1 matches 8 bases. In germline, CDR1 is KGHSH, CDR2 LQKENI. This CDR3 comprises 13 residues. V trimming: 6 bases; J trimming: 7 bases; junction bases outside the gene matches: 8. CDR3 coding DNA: TGTGCCAGCTCGGAGGACAGGGCGCGGGAGCAGTACTTC. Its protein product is CASSEDRAREQYF.

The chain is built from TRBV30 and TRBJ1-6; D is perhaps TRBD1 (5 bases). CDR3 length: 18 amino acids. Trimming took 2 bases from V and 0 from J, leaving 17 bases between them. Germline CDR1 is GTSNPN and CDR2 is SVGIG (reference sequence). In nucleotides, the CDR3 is TGTGCCTGGAGTCCTCTCGGGGGGGGAAGCTCCTATAATTCACCCCTCCACTTT. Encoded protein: CAWSPLGGGSSYNSPLHF.

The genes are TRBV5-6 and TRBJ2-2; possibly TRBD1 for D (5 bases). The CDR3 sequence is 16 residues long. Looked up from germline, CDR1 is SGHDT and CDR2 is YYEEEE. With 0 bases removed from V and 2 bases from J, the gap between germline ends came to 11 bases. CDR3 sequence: CASSLVGQLNTGELFF. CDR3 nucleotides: TGTGCCAGCAGCTTGGTTGGACAACTAAACACCGGGGAGCTGTTTTTT.

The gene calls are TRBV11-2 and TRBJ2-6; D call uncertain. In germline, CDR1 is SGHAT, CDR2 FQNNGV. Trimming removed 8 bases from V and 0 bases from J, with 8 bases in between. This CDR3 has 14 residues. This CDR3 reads CASASVSGANVLTF. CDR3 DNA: TGTGCCAGCGCCAGCGTCTCTGGGGCCAACGTCCTGACTTTC.

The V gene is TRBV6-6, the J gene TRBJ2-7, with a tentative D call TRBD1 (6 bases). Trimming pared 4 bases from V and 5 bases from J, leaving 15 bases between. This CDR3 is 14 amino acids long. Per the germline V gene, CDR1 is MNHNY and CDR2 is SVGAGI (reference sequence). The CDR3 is CASSSRQGSHEQYF. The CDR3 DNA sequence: TGTGCCAGCAGTTCGCGGCAGGGGAGCCACGAGCAGTACTTC.

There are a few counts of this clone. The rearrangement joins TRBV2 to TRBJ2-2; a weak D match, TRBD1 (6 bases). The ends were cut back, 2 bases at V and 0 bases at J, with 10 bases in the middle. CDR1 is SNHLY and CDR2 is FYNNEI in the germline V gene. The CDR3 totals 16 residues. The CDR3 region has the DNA TGTGCCAGCAGTGAAATTAGGACAGCGAACACCGGGGAGCTGTTTTTT. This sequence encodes CASSEIRTANTGELFF. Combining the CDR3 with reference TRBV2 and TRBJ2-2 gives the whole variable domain EPEVTQTPSHQVTQMGQEVILRCVPISNHLYFYWYRQILGQKVEFLVSFYNNEISEKSEIFDDQFSVERPDGSNFTLKIRSTKLEDSAMYFCASSEIRTANTGELFFGEGSRLTVL.

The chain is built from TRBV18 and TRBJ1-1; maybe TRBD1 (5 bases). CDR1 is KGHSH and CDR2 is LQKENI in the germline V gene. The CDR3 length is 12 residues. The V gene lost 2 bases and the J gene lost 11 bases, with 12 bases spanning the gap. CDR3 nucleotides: TGTGCCAGCTCACCAACGGGGGGGGAGGCTTTCTTT. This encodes CASSPTGGEAFF.

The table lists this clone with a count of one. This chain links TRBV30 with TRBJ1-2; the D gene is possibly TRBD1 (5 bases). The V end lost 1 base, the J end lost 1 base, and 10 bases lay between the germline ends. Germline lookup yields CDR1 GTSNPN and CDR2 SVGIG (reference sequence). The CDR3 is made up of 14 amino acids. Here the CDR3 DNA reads TGTGCCTGGAGTGAGGGGAACCTTAACTATGGCTACACCTTC. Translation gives CAWSEGNLNYGYTF. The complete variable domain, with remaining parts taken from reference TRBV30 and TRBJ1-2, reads SQTIHQWPATLVQPVGSPLSLECTVEGTSNPNLYWYRQAAGRGLQLLFYSVGIGQISSEVPQNLSASRPQDRQFILSSKKLLLSDSGFYLCAWSEGNLNYGYTFGSGTRLTVV.

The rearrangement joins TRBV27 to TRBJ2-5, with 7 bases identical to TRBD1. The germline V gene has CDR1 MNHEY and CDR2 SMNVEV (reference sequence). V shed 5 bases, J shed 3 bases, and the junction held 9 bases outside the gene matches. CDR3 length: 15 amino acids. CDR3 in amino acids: CASSPSWGQKETQYF. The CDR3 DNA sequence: TGTGCCAGCAGTCCATCCTGGGGACAGAAAGAGACCCAGTACTTC.

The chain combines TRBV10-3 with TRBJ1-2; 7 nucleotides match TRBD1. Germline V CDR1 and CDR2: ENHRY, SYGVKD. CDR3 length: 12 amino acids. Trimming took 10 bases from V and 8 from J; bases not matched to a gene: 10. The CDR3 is CATGTEPFGYTF. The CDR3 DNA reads TGTGCCACGGGGACAGAACCTTTCGGCTACACCTTC.

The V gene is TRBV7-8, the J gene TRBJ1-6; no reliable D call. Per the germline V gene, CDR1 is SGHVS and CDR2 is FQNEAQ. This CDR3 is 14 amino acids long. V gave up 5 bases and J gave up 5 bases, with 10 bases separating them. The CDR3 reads CASSLQVNNSPLHF. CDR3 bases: TGTGCCAGCAGCCTTCAGGTTAATAATTCACCCCTCCACTTT.

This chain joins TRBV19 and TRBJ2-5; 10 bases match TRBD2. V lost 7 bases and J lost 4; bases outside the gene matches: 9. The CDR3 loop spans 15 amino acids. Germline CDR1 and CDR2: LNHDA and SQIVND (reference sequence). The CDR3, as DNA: TGTGCCAGTACCCAGCGGGGGGGCGAGAGAGAGACCCAGTACTTC. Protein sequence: CASTQRGGERETQYF.

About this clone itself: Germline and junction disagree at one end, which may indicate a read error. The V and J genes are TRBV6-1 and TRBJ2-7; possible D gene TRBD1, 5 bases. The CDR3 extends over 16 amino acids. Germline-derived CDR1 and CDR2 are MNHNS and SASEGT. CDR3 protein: CASSEGAAGKFYEQYF. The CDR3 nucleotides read TGTGCCAGCAGCGAAGGGGCGGCAGGGAAGTTCTACGAGCAGTACTTC.

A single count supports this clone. The CDR3 is CASSSPINGNEQFF. Here the CDR3 DNA reads TGTGCCAGCAGCTCTCCCATAAACGGGAATGAGCAGTTCTTC. The gene calls are TRBV7-3 and TRBJ2-1; D not resolved. V was trimmed by 4 bases and J by 7 bases, leaving 14 bases between them. Germline V lookup: CDR1 SGHTA, CDR2 FQGTGA. The CDR3 is 14 residues long.

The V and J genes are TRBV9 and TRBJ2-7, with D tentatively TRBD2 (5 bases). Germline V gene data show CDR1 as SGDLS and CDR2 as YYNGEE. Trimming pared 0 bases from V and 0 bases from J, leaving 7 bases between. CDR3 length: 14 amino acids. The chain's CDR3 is CASSVGGSSYEQYF. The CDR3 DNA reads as TGTGCCAGCAGCGTAGGTGGGAGCTCCTACGAGCAGTACTTC. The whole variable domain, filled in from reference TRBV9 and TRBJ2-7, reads DSGVTQTPKHLITATGQRVTLRCSPRSGDLSVYWYQQSLDQGLQFLIQYYNGEERAKGNILERFSAQQFPDLHSELNLSSLELGDSALYFCASSVGGSSYEQYFGPGTRLTVT.

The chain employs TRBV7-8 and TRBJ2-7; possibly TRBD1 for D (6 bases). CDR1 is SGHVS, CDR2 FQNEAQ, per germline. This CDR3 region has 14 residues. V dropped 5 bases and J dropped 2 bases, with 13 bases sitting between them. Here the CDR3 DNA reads TGTGCCAGCAGCACCCCCGGACAGACCTACGAGCAGTACTTC. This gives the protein CASSTPGQTYEQYF. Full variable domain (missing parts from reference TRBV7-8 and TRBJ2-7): GAGVSQSPRYKVAKRGQDVALRCDPISGHVSLFWYQQALGQGPEFLTYFQNEAQLDKSGLPSDRFFAERPEGSVSTLKIQRTQQEDSAVYLCASSTPGQTYEQYFGPGTRLTVT.

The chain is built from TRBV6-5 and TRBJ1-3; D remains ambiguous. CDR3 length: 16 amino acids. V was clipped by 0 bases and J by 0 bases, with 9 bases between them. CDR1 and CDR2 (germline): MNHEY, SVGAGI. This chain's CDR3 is CASSYSRPSSGNTIYF. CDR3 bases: TGTGCCAGCAGTTACTCGAGGCCGAGCTCTGGAAACACCATATATTTT.

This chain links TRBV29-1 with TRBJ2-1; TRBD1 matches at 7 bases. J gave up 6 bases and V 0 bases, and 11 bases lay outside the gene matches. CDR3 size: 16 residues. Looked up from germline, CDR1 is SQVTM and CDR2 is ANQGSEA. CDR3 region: CSVEDFGQGVSNEQFF. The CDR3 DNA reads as TGCAGCGTTGAAGATTTCGGGCAGGGGGTCTCCAATGAGCAGTTCTTC.

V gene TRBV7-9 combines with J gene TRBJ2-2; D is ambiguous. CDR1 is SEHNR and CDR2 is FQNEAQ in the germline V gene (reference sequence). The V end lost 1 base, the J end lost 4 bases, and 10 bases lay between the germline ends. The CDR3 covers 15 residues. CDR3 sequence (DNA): TGTGCCAGCAGCTTAGTGCAACAGTCCACCGGGGAGCTGTTTTTT. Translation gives CASSLVQQSTGELFF.

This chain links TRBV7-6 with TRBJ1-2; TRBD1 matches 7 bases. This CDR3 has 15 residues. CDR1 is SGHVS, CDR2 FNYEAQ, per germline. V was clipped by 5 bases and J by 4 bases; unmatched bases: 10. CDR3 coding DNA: TGTGCCAGCAGCCCCCGGGACAGCTTATCCTATGGCTACACCTTC. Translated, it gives CASSPRDSLSYGYTF.